A single sample gave rise to the 9 T cell receptor beta chains below, sequenced in a study of T cell clonality in common variable immunodeficiency. Here immunoSEQ multiplex PCR was the method, and the copy in TCRdb shows in-frame clones only, minus some. Altogether approximately 52,000 clones were found in the sample, and no singletons occur. The specimen was peripheral blood mononuclear cells. The receptors stem from a person between 18 and 75 years old in good health.

On this clone: Mismatch with germline at one junction end may stem from a read error. CDR3 residues: CASSPGRGDYTF. CDR3 DNA, as far as it was read: TGTGCTAGCAGCCCCGGACGGGGTGAC. The rearrangement uses TRBV7-7 and TRBJ1-2; D gene uncertain. Read data end 3 residues before the CDR3 end; the end is taken from the germline J gene. The CDR3 spans 12 residues. The germline V gene has CDR1 SSHAT and CDR2 FNYEAQ (reference sequence).

The sample holds many counts of this clone. The CDR3 extends 3 residues past the end of the read, so its final part is completed from the germline J gene. The rearrangement joins TRBV20-1 to TRBJ2-7; D possibly corresponds to TRBD1 (5 bases). The germline V gene has CDR1 DFQATT and CDR2 SNEGSKA (reference sequence). The V and J ends lost 2 bases and 2 bases respectively, with 10 bases between them. This CDR3 is 13 amino acids long. CDR3 sequence reads: CSARNRGTYEQYF. The CDR3 DNA, read in part, is TGCAGTGCTAGAAATAGGGGTACCTACGAG.

This clone was seen ten or more times. The sequenced fragment ends 3 residues before the CDR3 boundary, so the rest is inferred from the germline J gene. The chain has TRBV19 and TRBJ2-2; 7 bases are shared with TRBD2. This CDR3 has 17 amino acids. Germline trimming cut 4 bases from V and 0 bases from J; bases unmatched to any gene: 8. Per the germline V gene, CDR1 is LNHDA and CDR2 is SQIVND (reference sequence). CDR3 DNA (partial): TGTGCCAGTAGTAAGAAACCGGGACTAACGAACACCGGGGAG. Translation gives CASSKKPGLTNTGE. The full CDR3 protein reads CASSKKPGLTNTGELFF.

The sample holds many counts of this clone. The read terminates 3 residues ahead of where the CDR3 ends, so the germline J gene completes it. The chain employs TRBV5-4 and TRBJ2-1, with 7 bases identical to TRBD2. CDR3 length: 14 amino acids. The V segment lost 3 bases and the J segment 7 bases; nucleotides outside the gene matches: 7. Germline V gene sequence: CDR1 SGHNT, CDR2 YYREEE (reference sequence). CDR3 DNA, as far as it was read: TGTGCCAGCAGCTCCCCCTCCGGGGGGAATGAG. This translates into CASSSPSGGNE. The whole CDR3 protein is CASSSPSGGNEQFF.

This clone was picked up a small number of times. The read finishes 3 residues shy of the CDR3 end, and the germline J gene is used to complete it. The chain employs TRBV6-2 or TRBV6-3 and TRBJ2-3; 11 nucleotides match TRBD1. The CDR3 is 17 amino acids. In germline, CDR1 is MNHEY, CDR2 SVGEGT. CDR3 sequence reads: CASSYGTGGTSNQPQYF. CDR3 DNA (partial): TGTGCCAGCAGTTACGGGACAGGGGGAACTAGCAATCAGCCG.

This clone was seen repeatedly, ten times or more. From the germline J gene comes the end of the CDR3, since the read stops 3 residues before it. The chain joins TRBV4-2 to TRBJ2-3; 8 positions agree with TRBD1. CDR1 and CDR2 from the germline V gene are LGHNA and YNFKEQ. J gave up 1 base and V 3 bases, and 6 bases lay outside the gene matches. The CDR3 loop spans 16 amino acids. The sequenced part of the CDR3 DNA is TGTGCCAGCAGCCATACAGGGGGAGGAGGCACAGATACG. Protein: CASSHTGGGGTDT. The CDR3 as a whole reads CASSHTGGGGTDTQYF.

This clone was counted between two and nine times. The read gets to within 3 residues of the CDR3 end, and the germline J gene fills in the rest. This chain connects TRBV7-6 to TRBJ1-2; tentatively, D is TRBD1 (6 bases). V lost 3 bases, J lost 3 bases, and 8 bases lay in between. This CDR3 spans 13 amino acids. Germline CDR1 is SGHVS and CDR2 is FNYEAQ. CDR3 amino acids: CASSFRTDYGYTF. CDR3 DNA, as far as it was read: TGTGCCAGCAGCTTCCGGACAGACTATGGC.

This clone came up many times. The read terminates 3 residues before the CDR3 end, so the remaining end is supplied by the germline J gene. The chain carries TRBV18 and TRBJ2-1, with 7 positions matching TRBD2. The CDR3 covers 14 residues. V lost 6 bases to trimming and J lost 4 bases; unmatched junction nucleotides: 6. Germline CDR1 is KGHSH and CDR2 is LQKENI. The covered CDR3 bases are TGTGCCAGCTCTCCGGGGGGAGCGTACAATGAG. It translates to CASSPGGAYNE. The CDR3 in its entirety is CASSPGGAYNEQFF.

This clone was seen many times. Sequencing ends 3 residues short of the CDR3 end; the germline J gene provides the rest. The V gene is TRBV28, the J gene TRBJ2-7; TRBD1 agrees at 10 bases. The CDR3 totals 15 residues. V dropped 6 bases and J dropped 2; count of bases not matched to a gene: 7. Per germline, CDR1 MDHEN and CDR2 SYDVKM. The CDR3 DNA, read in part, is TGTGCCAGCAGCTTGAGGGACAGGGGCACCTACGAG. This encodes CASSLRDRGTYE. The entire CDR3 protein is CASSLRDRGTYEQYF.